This is a list of T cell receptor beta chains from one sample in a study of cytomegalovirus exposure and HLA in healthy donors. Some clones are missing from TCRdb's copy, which holds only in-frame ones; the method was immunoSEQ multiplex PCR. The sample totals about 33,000 clones. Material: PBMCs. These receptors all stem from a woman aged 40 to 49 in good health and CMV-seropositive. Each CDR3 is given without its conserved first and last residue.

len: 12; v_gene: TRBV6-5; j_gene: TRBJ2-7; CDR3aa: ASSPGLAGVWQY
len: 14; v_gene: TRBV18; j_gene: TRBJ2-4; CDR3aa: ASSPLGGVAKNIQY
len: 11; v_gene: TRBV2; j_gene: TRBJ1-5; CDR3aa: ASNGPGDQPQH
len: 13; v_gene: TRBV25-1; j_gene: TRBJ1-2; CDR3aa: ASSETGRQDYGYT
len: 14; v_gene: TRBV5-1; j_gene: TRBJ2-2; CDR3aa: ASSLGGSGRSGELF
len: 12; v_gene: TRBV30; j_gene: TRBJ2-4; CDR3aa: AWQTSGRGNIQY
len: 12; v_gene: TRBV27; j_gene: TRBJ1-2; CDR3aa: ASSWTGSNYGYT
len: 11; v_gene: TRBV19; j_gene: TRBJ1-1; CDR3aa: ASSGRRGTEAF
len: 13; v_gene: TRBV27; j_gene: TRBJ2-7; CDR3aa: ASSFIEGGSDEQY
len: 13; v_gene: TRBV4-1; j_gene: TRBJ2-1; CDR3aa: ASSQVTGEGRGQF
len: 11; v_gene: TRBV11-3; j_gene: TRBJ2-2; CDR3aa: ASSRTGVGELF
len: 10; v_gene: TRBV29-1; j_gene: TRBJ2-7; CDR3aa: SVELRDYEQY
len: 12; v_gene: TRBV7-8; j_gene: TRBJ2-1; CDR3aa: ASSFGALAGEVV
len: 11; v_gene: TRBV18; j_gene: TRBJ1-2; CDR3aa: ASSKQGFYGYT
len: 13; v_gene: TRBV13; j_gene: TRBJ2-7; CDR3aa: ASSLNSGYGYEQY
len: 16; v_gene: TRBV7-9; j_gene: TRBJ2-4; CDR3aa: ASSPAPRASGRWNIQY
len: 12; v_gene: TRBV7-8; j_gene: TRBJ2-3; CDR3aa: ASSLSRVADTQY
len: 13; v_gene: TRBV13; j_gene: TRBJ2-1; CDR3aa: ASSLYSGNYNEQF
len: 9; v_gene: TRBV12-5; j_gene: TRBJ1-1; CDR3aa: ASARGTEAF
len: 11; v_gene: TRBV15; j_gene: TRBJ2-5; CDR3aa: ATSNSRVETQY
len: 12; v_gene: TRBV5-5; j_gene: TRBJ1-1; CDR3aa: ASSRQRMNTEAF
len: 13; v_gene: TRBV14; j_gene: TRBJ2-7; CDR3aa: ASSQGGQGAREQY
len: 13; v_gene: TRBV9; j_gene: TRBJ2-1; CDR3aa: ASSVMAGEYNEQF
len: 12; v_gene: TRBV7-9; j_gene: TRBJ2-7; CDR3aa: ASSLGEVNDEQY
len: 13; v_gene: TRBV9; j_gene: TRBJ2-1; CDR3aa: ASSSRDSYDNEQF
len: 12; v_gene: TRBV5-1; j_gene: TRBJ2-7; CDR3aa: ASSLGGLSYEQY
len: 15; v_gene: TRBV9; j_gene: TRBJ2-1; CDR3aa: ASSVRGAGGANNEQF
len: 11; v_gene: TRBV29-1; j_gene: TRBJ1-3; CDR3aa: SVEGTVGNTIY
len: 14; v_gene: TRBV7-9; j_gene: TRBJ1-4; CDR3aa: ASSLVRALSGEKLF
len: 14; v_gene: TRBV4-3; j_gene: TRBJ2-3; CDR3aa: ASSQASGRATDTQY
len: 15; v_gene: TRBV7-2; j_gene: TRBJ2-5; CDR3aa: ASSLEARLAEEETQY
len: 16; v_gene: TRBV9; j_gene: TRBJ2-3; CDR3aa: ASSVGDRGGPGTDTQY
len: 11; v_gene: TRBV30; j_gene: TRBJ1-2; CDR3aa: AWTTGGNYGYT
len: 11; v_gene: TRBV30; j_gene: TRBJ1-4; CDR3aa: AWSIEGDEKLF
len: 13; v_gene: TRBV7-3; j_gene: TRBJ2-5; CDR3aa: ASSIAGGIEETQY
len: 12; v_gene: TRBV19; j_gene: TRBJ2-7; CDR3aa: ASSRSGSAYEQY
len: 10; v_gene: TRBV30; j_gene: TRBJ1-2; CDR3aa: AWNPSTGAYT
len: 11; v_gene: TRBV19; j_gene: TRBJ2-7; CDR3aa: ASTGQGAGEQY
len: 11; v_gene: TRBV29-1; j_gene: TRBJ2-7; CDR3aa: SVKTGFSYEQY
len: 12; v_gene: TRBV6-5; j_gene: TRBJ2-3; CDR3aa: ASRPDTSTDTQY
len: 13; v_gene: TRBV15; j_gene: TRBJ2-7; CDR3aa: ATSSGAGGPYEQY
len: 12; v_gene: TRBV5-6; j_gene: TRBJ2-7; CDR3aa: ASSFGQGDTRQY
len: 13; v_gene: TRBV11-2; j_gene: TRBJ2-1; CDR3aa: ASSLGALSYNEQF
len: 13; v_gene: TRBV12-5; j_gene: TRBJ2-5; CDR3aa: ASGLEPGQGLPQY
len: 12; v_gene: TRBV29-1; j_gene: TRBJ2-5; CDR3aa: SVDGVTGTETQY
len: 13; v_gene: TRBV7-9; j_gene: TRBJ2-5; CDR3aa: ASSPRGEAQETQY
len: 12; v_gene: TRBV18; j_gene: TRBJ2-1; CDR3aa: ASSPPAGSNEQF
len: 14; v_gene: TRBV7-3; j_gene: TRBJ2-2; CDR3aa: ASSPQGRMNTGELF
len: 13; v_gene: TRBV9; j_gene: TRBJ1-5; CDR3aa: ASSATGDSSRPQH
len: 15; v_gene: TRBV4-1; j_gene: TRBJ2-3; CDR3aa: ASSQWTSGDSTDTQY
len: 12; v_gene: TRBV6-5; j_gene: TRBJ2-7; CDR3aa: ASSYSRGPYEQY
len: 14; v_gene: TRBV7-6; j_gene: TRBJ1-3; CDR3aa: ASSRAGTGWGNTIY
len: 10; v_gene: TRBV9; j_gene: TRBJ2-1; CDR3aa: ASSATYNEQF
len: 13; v_gene: TRBV18; j_gene: TRBJ1-4; CDR3aa: ASSPPDRSDEKLF
len: 14; v_gene: TRBV7-6; j_gene: TRBJ2-7; CDR3aa: ASSLAAAGSDYEQY
len: 11; v_gene: TRBV5-4; j_gene: TRBJ2-7; CDR3aa: ASSLVLSTEQY
len: 13; v_gene: TRBV15; j_gene: TRBJ1-4; CDR3aa: ATSRDRGRGEKLF
len: 11; v_gene: TRBV19; j_gene: TRBJ2-2; CDR3aa: ASRGQGVGELF
len: 13; v_gene: TRBV6-5; j_gene: TRBJ2-7; CDR3aa: ASSYSRVGTYEQY